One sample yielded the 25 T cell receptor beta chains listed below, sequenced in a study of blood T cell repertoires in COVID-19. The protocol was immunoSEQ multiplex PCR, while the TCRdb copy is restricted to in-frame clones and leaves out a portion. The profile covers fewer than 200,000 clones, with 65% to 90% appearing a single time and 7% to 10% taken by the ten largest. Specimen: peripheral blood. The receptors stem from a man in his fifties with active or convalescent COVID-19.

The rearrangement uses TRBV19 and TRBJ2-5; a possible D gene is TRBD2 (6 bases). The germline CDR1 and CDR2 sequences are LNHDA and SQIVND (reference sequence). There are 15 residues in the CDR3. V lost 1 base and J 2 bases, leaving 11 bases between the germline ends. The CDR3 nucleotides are TGTGCCAGTAGTATAGCCCGGGACTTACAAGAGACCCAGTACTTC. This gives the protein CASSIARDLQETQYF.

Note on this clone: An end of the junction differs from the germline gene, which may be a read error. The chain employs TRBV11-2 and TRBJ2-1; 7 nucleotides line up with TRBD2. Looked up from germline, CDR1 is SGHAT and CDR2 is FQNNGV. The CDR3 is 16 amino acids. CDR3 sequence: CANSPWGSTSVNEQFF. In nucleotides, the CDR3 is TGTGCCAACAGCCCCTGGGGGTCCACTAGCGTCAATGAGCAGTTCTTC.

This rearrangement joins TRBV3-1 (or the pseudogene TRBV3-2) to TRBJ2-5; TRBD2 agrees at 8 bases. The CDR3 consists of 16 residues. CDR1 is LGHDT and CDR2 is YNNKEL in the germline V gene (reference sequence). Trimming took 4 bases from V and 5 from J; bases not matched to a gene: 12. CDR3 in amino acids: CASSLPGLGVRETQYF. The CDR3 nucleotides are TGTGCCAGCAGCCTCCCGGGACTAGGTGTCCGGGAGACCCAGTACTTC.

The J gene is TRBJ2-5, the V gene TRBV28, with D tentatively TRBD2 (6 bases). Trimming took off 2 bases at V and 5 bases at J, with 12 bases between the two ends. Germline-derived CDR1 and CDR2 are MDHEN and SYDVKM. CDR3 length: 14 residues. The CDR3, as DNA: TGTGCCAGCAGTTTAGGAGGGTTCGGGGAGACCCAGTACTTC. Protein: CASSLGGFGETQYF.

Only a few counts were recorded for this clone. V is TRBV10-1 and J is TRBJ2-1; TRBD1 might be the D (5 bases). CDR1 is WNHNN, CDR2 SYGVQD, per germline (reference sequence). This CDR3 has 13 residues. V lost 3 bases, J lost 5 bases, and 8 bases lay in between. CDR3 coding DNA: TGCGCCAGCAGTGAAGGGGTTGACAATGAGCAGTTCTTC. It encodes CASSEGVDNEQFF.

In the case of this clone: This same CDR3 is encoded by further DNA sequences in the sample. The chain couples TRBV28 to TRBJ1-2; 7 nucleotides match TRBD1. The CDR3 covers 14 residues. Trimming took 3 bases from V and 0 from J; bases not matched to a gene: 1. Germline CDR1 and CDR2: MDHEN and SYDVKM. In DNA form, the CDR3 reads TGTGCCAGCAGTTTTCAGGGGGCTAACTATGGCTACACCTTC. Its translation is CASSFQGANYGYTF.

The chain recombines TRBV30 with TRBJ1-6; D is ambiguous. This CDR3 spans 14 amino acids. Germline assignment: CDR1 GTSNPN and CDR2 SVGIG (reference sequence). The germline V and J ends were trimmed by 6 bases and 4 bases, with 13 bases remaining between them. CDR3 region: CACNRGSYNSPLHF. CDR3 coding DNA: TGTGCCTGTAACCGGGGATCTTATAATTCACCCCTCCACTTT. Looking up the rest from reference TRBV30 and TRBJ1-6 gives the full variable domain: SQTIHQWPATLVQPVGSPLSLECTVEGTSNPNLYWYRQAAGRGLQLLFYSVGIGQISSEVPQNLSASRPQDRQFILSSKKLLLSDSGFYLCACNRGSYNSPLHFGNGTRLTVT.

The CDR3: CASSQDRGEAFF. CDR3 DNA sequence: TGTGCCAGCAGCCAAGACAGGGGTGAAGCTTTCTTT. This chain links TRBV3-1 (or the pseudogene TRBV3-2) with TRBJ1-1; the D gene is possibly TRBD1 (6 bases). This CDR3 contains 12 residues. With 0 bases removed from V and 7 bases from J, the gap between germline ends came to 6 bases. Germline-derived CDR1 and CDR2 are LGHDT and YNNKEL (reference sequence).

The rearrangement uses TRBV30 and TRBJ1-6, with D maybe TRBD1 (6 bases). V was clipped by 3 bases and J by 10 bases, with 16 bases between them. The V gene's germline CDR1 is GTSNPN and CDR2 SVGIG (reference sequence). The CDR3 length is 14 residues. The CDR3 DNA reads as TGTGCCTGGAGAGGACCAGGGGTTCGGTCACCCCTCCACTTT. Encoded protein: CAWRGPGVRSPLHF. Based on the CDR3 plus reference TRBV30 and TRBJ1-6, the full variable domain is SQTIHQWPATLVQPVGSPLSLECTVEGTSNPNLYWYRQAAGRGLQLLFYSVGIGQISSEVPQNLSASRPQDRQFILSSKKLLLSDSGFYLCAWRGPGVRSPLHFGNGTRLTVT.

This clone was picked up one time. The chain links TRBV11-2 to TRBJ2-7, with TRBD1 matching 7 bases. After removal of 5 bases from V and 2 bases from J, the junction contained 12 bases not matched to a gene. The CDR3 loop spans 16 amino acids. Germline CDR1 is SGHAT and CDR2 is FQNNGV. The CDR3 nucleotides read TGTGCCAGCAGCCCAATACAGGGGAAGGGGCCCTACGAGCAGTACTTC. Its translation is CASSPIQGKGPYEQYF.

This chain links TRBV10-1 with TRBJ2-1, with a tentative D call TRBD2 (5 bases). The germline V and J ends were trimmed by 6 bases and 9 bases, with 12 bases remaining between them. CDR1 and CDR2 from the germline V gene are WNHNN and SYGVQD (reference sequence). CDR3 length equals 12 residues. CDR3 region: CASSPGLGEQFF. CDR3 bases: TGCGCCAGCAGCCCAGGACTGGGTGAGCAGTTCTTC.

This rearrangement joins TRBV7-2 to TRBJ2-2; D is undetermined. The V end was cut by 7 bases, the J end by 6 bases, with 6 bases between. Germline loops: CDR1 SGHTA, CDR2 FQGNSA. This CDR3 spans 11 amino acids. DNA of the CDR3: TGTGCCAGCACCCATTCCGGGGAGCTGTTTTTT. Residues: CASTHSGELFF. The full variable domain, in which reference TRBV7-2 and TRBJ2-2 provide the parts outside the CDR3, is GAGVSQSPSNKVTEKGKDVELRCDPISGHTALYWYRQSLGQGLEFLIYFQGNSAPDKSGLPSDRFSAERTGGSVSTLTIQRTQQEDSAVYLCASTHSGELFFGEGSRLTVL.

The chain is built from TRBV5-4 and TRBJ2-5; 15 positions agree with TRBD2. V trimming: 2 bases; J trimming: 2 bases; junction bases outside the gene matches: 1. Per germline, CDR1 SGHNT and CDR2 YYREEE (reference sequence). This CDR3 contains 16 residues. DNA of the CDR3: TGTGCCAGCAGCTTAGGACTAGCGGGAGGGCAAGAGACCCAGTACTTC. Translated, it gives CASSLGLAGGQETQYF.

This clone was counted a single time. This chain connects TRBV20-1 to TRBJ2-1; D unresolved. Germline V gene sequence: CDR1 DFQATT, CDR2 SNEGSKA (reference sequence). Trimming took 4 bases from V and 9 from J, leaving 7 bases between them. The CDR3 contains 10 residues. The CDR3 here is CSATFPEQFF. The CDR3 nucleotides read TGCAGTGCTACTTTTCCTGAGCAGTTCTTC.

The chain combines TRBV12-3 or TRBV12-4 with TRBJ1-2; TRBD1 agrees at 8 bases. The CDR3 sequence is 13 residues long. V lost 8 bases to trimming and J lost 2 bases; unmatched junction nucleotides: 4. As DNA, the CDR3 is TGTGCCAGCTCCCGGGACAGGAACTATGGCTACACCTTC. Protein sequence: CASSRDRNYGYTF.

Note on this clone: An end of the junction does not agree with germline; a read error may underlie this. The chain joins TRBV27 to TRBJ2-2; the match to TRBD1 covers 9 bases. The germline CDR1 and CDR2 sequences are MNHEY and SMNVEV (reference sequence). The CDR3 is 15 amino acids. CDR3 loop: CASSISTGGSGELFF. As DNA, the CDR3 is TGTGCCAGCAGTATATCCACAGGGGGCTCCGGGGAGCTGTTTTTT.

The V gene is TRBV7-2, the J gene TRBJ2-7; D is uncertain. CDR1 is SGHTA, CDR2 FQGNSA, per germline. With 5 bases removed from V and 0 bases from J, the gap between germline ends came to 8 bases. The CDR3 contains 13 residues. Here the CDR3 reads CASSAQSSYEQYF. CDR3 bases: TGTGCCAGCAGCGCACAGAGCTCCTACGAGCAGTACTTC.

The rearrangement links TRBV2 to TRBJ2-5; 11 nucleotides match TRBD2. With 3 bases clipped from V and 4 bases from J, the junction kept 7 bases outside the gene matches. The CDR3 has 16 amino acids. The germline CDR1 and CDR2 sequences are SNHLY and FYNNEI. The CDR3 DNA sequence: TGTGCCAGCAGTGACGGAACTAGCGGGAGTAGAGAGACCCAGTACTTC. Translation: CASSDGTSGSRETQYF.

CDR3 residues: CASSSSPGQGLNEQFF. The CDR3 nucleotides are TGCGCCAGCAGCTCATCTCCGGGACAGGGGTTAAATGAGCAGTTCTTC. This rearrangement joins TRBV5-1 to TRBJ2-1; TRBD1 matches at 10 bases. V was clipped by 3 bases and J by 7 bases; unmatched bases: 10. The germline V gene has CDR1 SGHRS and CDR2 YFSETQ. There are 16 residues in the CDR3.

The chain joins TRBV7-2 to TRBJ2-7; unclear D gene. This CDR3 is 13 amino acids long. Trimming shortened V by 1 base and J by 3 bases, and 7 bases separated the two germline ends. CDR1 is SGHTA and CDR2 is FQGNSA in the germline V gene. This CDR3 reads CASSLELLYEQYF. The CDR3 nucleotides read TGTGCCAGCAGCTTAGAACTTCTCTACGAGCAGTACTTC.

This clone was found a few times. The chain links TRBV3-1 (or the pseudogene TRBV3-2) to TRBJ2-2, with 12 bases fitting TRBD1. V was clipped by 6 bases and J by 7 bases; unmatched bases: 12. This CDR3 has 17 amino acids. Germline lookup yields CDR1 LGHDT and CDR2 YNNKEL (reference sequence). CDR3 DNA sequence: TGTGCCAGCAGACAACGGGGACAGGGGGCGCGGAGCGGGGAGCTGTTTTTT. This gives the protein CASRQRGQGARSGELFF.

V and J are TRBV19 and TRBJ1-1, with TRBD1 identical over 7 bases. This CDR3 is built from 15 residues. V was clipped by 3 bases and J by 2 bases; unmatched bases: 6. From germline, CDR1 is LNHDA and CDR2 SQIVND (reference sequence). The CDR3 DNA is TGTGCCAGTAGTATTCCCCGGACAGGTAACACTGAAGCTTTCTTT. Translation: CASSIPRTGNTEAFF.

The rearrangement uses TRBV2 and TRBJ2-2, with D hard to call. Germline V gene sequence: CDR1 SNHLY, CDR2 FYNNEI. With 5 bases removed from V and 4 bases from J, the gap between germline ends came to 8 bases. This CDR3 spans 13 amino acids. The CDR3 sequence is CASSPESTGELFF. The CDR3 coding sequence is TGTGCCAGCAGTCCAGAAAGCACCGGGGAGCTGTTTTTT.

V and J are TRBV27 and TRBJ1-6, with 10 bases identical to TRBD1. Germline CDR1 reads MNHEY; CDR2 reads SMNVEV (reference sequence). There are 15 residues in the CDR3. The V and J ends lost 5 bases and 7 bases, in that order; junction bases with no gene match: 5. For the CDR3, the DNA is TGTGCCAGCAGTCCGTGGGACAGGGGAAATTCACCCCTCCACTTT. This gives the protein CASSPWDRGNSPLHF.

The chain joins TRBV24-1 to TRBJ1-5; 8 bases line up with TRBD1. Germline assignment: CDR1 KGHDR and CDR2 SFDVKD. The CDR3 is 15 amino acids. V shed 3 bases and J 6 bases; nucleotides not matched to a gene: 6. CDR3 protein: CATSDRTGTGQPQHF. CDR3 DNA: TGTGCCACCAGTGATAGGACAGGGACGGGTCAGCCCCAGCATTTT.